The 21 T cell receptor beta chains given below trace back to one sample, sequenced in a study of PD-L1 blockade in urothelial cancer. Assay: immunoSEQ multiplex PCR; the TCRdb copy retains only in-frame clones and omits some. The data contain approximately 100,000 clones, about 90% of them seen just once; the ten biggest clones take up approximately 1%. The specimen was PBMCs, collected around atezolizumab (anti-PD-L1) treatment. Source of these receptors: an elderly woman with urothelial cancer.

The V call is TRBV6-5, the J call TRBJ2-1; 10 bases are a match to TRBD2. The germline V gene encodes CDR1 MNHEY and CDR2 SVGAGI. The trim removed 4 bases at V and 6 bases at J, leaving 6 bases unmatched. The CDR3 has 15 amino acids. For the CDR3, the DNA is TGTGCCAGCAGTTCACGGGCTAGCGGGAGCAATGAGCAGTTCTTC. This encodes CASSSRASGSNEQFF.

The V and J genes are TRBV28 and TRBJ1-2; no reliable D call. The germline V gene has CDR1 MDHEN and CDR2 SYDVKM. V dropped 2 bases and J dropped 0 bases, with 4 bases sitting between them. The CDR3 spans 13 residues. As DNA, the CDR3 is TGTGCCAGCAGTTTAGAGACTAACTATGGCTACACCTTC. Its protein product is CASSLETNYGYTF.

The chain is built from TRBV2 and TRBJ2-1; 7 nucleotides match TRBD2. Germline V gene data show CDR1 as SNHLY and CDR2 as FYNNEI. The CDR3 has 15 residues. V was pared by 10 bases and J by 10 bases, with 19 bases of the junction left unmatched. CDR3: CATLPRFGGSGEQFF. CDR3 sequence (DNA): TGTGCCACCCTTCCACGATTTGGCGGGAGCGGGGAGCAGTTCTTC.

The rearrangement joins TRBV27 to TRBJ1-1; TRBD1 matches 7 bases. This CDR3 region has 15 residues. Per germline, CDR1 MNHEY and CDR2 SMNVEV (reference sequence). The ends lost 5 bases at V and 1 base at J; junction bases unmatched: 7. CDR3 DNA sequence: TGTGCCAGCAGTCCCGACAGGGTGGGGAACACTGAAGCTTTCTTT. It codes for CASSPDRVGNTEAFF.

With regard to this clone: Mismatch with germline at one junction end may stem from a read error. The chain is built from TRBV19 and TRBJ2-7; D is perhaps TRBD2 (5 bases). This CDR3 spans 12 amino acids. Looked up from germline, CDR1 is LNHDA and CDR2 is SQIVND (reference sequence). CDR3 nucleotide sequence: TGTGCCAGTAGTAAAGACCGGGGAACCTTAGACTTC. It encodes CASSKDRGTLDF.

This clone came up once. The genes are TRBV9 and TRBJ2-7, with 10 bases that match TRBD2. Germline CDR1 is SGDLS and CDR2 is YYNGEE. With 4 bases clipped from V and 0 bases from J, the junction kept 7 bases outside the gene matches. There are 16 residues in the CDR3. The CDR3 here is CASSPRLAGRSYEQYF. The CDR3 DNA sequence: TGTGCCAGCAGCCCACGACTAGCGGGTCGCTCCTACGAGCAGTACTTC.

CDR3: CASSFQGTTYEQYF. The DNA of the CDR3 is TGTGCCAGCAGTTTCCAGGGAACAACCTACGAGCAGTACTTC. The V and J genes are TRBV28 and TRBJ2-7; a weak D match, TRBD1 (5 bases). Germline-derived CDR1 and CDR2 are MDHEN and SYDVKM. V shed 3 bases and J shed 2 bases, with 11 bases lying between them. The CDR3 is 14 residues long.

The chain is built from TRBV28 and TRBJ2-7; 9 bases match TRBD2. The CDR3 extends over 15 amino acids. Germline V CDR1 and CDR2: MDHEN, SYDVKM. V lost 1 base, J lost 1 base, and 2 bases stayed unmatched. In nucleotides, the CDR3 is TGTGCCAGCAGTTTATCACTAGCGGGTTCCTACGAGCAGTACTTC. It encodes CASSLSLAGSYEQYF.

This chain links TRBV6-1 with TRBJ1-5; TRBD1 matches at 8 bases. CDR1 and CDR2 from the germline V gene are MNHNS and SASEGT. V lost 6 bases, J lost 4 bases, and 5 bases stayed unmatched. The CDR3 sequence is 14 residues long. The CDR3 loop is CASSARGRNQPQHF. The CDR3 DNA reads as TGTGCCAGCAGCGCCAGGGGGCGAAATCAGCCCCAGCATTTT.

J is TRBJ2-4 and V is TRBV11-1; 8 bases agree with TRBD1. Germline CDR1 is SGHAT and CDR2 is FQDESV (reference sequence). V gave up 5 bases and J gave up 2 bases; unmatched junction bases: 8. The CDR3 totals 16 residues. The CDR3 loop reads CASSPGQGLSKNIQYF. DNA for the CDR3: TGTGCCAGCAGCCCAGGACAGGGCTTATCCAAAAACATTCAGTACTTC.

In nucleotides, the CDR3 is TGTGCCAGCAGCAGAGGACAGGGGGCGTCGGGGACTGAAGCTTTCTTT. Translating it yields CASSRGQGASGTEAFF. V gene TRBV5-4 combines with J gene TRBJ1-1, with 11 positions matching TRBD1. The germline V gene has CDR1 SGHNT and CDR2 YYREEE (reference sequence). CDR3 length: 16 residues. The ends lost 4 bases at V and 5 bases at J; junction bases unmatched: 10. Variable domain in full (rest from reference TRBV5-4 and TRBJ1-1): ETGVTQSPTHLIKTRGQQVTLRCSSQSGHNTVSWYQQALGQGPQFIFQYYREEENGRGNFPPRFSGLQFPNYSSELNVNALELDDSALYLCASSRGQGASGTEAFFGQGTRLTVV.

V and J are TRBV7-9 and TRBJ2-7; a weak D match, TRBD2 (6 bases). The V and J ends lost 8 bases and 2 bases respectively, with 19 bases between them. From germline, CDR1 is SEHNR and CDR2 FQNEAQ (reference sequence). The CDR3 length is 15 residues. The CDR3 protein is CASQNKGTAPYEQYF. The CDR3 DNA follows: TGTGCCAGCCAAAATAAGGGGACTGCGCCCTACGAGCAGTACTTC.

The genes are TRBV28 and TRBJ2-1; 8 bases align to TRBD1. The length of the CDR3 is 15 residues. The V and J ends lost 6 bases and 3 bases, in that order; junction bases with no gene match: 7. CDR1 is MDHEN and CDR2 is SYDVKM in the germline V gene. The CDR3 sequence is CASRVTGEFYNEQFF. The CDR3 coding sequence is TGTGCCAGCAGAGTGACAGGGGAGTTCTACAATGAGCAGTTCTTC.

This chain links TRBV7-2 with TRBJ2-7; D is possibly TRBD2 (6 bases). The CDR3 extends over 15 amino acids. V lost 7 bases, J lost 6 bases, and 22 bases lay in between. The germline gives CDR1 SGHTA, CDR2 FQGNSA. The CDR3: CASKAASQGGVEQYF. CDR3 bases: TGTGCCAGCAAGGCTGCGTCCCAAGGAGGGGTCGAGCAGTACTTC.

This chain connects TRBV28 to TRBJ2-1; 12 bases align to TRBD2. Germline lookup yields CDR1 MDHEN and CDR2 SYDVKM. The junction had 12 bases not matched to a gene; V was cut back by 6 bases and J by 0 bases. This CDR3 spans 19 amino acids. Here the CDR3 reads CASSPGLAGFTSSYNEQFF. The CDR3 nucleotides read TGTGCCAGCAGCCCTGGACTAGCGGGATTTACGAGCTCCTACAATGAGCAGTTCTTC.

This rearrangement joins TRBV7-3 to TRBJ2-1; 12 nucleotides match TRBD2. The V gene end was trimmed by 4 bases and the J gene end by 5 bases; junction bases not matched to a gene: 15. The CDR3 length is 19 residues. Looked up from germline, CDR1 is SGHTA and CDR2 is FQGTGA. DNA for the CDR3: TGTGCCAGCAGCTCCGGAGGTTTTGCTAGCGGGAGGGTCCACAATGAGCAGTTCTTC. It specifies CASSSGGFASGRVHNEQFF.

The count of this clone is one. V is TRBV14 and J is TRBJ2-5; the D gene is possibly TRBD1 (6 bases). The CDR3 totals 13 residues. The ends were cut back, 3 bases at V and 5 bases at J, with 10 bases in the middle. Germline V gene sequence: CDR1 SGHDN, CDR2 FVKESK. The CDR3 DNA sequence: TGTGCCAGCAGCCAGGGGGCGTGGGAGACCCAGTACTTC. Translated, it gives CASSQGAWETQYF. Combining the CDR3 with reference TRBV14 and TRBJ2-5 gives the whole variable domain EAGVTQFPSHSVIEKGQTVTLRCDPISGHDNLYWYRRVMGKEIKFLLHFVKESKQDESGMPNNRFLAERTGGTYSTLKVQPAELEDSGVYFCASSQGAWETQYFGPGTRLLVL.

The V gene is TRBV19, the J gene TRBJ2-1; tentative D call: TRBD2 (5 bases). This CDR3 has 15 amino acids. The ends were cut back, 1 base at V and 7 bases at J, with 14 bases in the middle. Germline CDR1 and CDR2: LNHDA and SQIVND (reference sequence). CDR3 in amino acids: CASSIVRSGMNEQFF. DNA of the CDR3: TGTGCCAGTAGTATAGTGCGGTCGGGGATGAATGAGCAGTTCTTC.

The V call is TRBV25-1, the J call TRBJ1-1; 12 positions agree with TRBD1. This CDR3 contains 17 residues. V was pared by 2 bases and J by 0 bases, with 4 bases of the junction left unmatched. Per germline, CDR1 MGHDK and CDR2 SYGVNS. CDR3 bases: TGTGCCAGCAGTGAAGCGGGGACAGGGGGCATGAACACTGAAGCTTTCTTT. Its translation: CASSEAGTGGMNTEAFF.

The chain links TRBV19 to TRBJ1-1, with 10 bases that match TRBD1. The CDR3 runs to 14 residues. Germline CDR1 reads LNHDA; CDR2 reads SQIVND (reference sequence). The V gene end was trimmed by 7 bases and the J gene end by 5 bases; junction bases not matched to a gene: 7. The CDR3 sequence is CASILTGGKTEAFF. DNA of the CDR3: TGTGCCAGTATTCTGACAGGGGGCAAGACTGAAGCTTTCTTT.

The chain employs TRBV7-2 and TRBJ2-1; no clear D. V shed 1 base and J shed 5 bases, with 6 bases lying between them. Germline assignment: CDR1 SGHTA and CDR2 FQGNSA. The CDR3 contains 13 residues. The CDR3 is CASSLDRDNEQFF. DNA of the CDR3: TGTGCCAGCAGCTTAGATCGAGACAATGAGCAGTTCTTC.